Below, one T cell receptor (beta chain) is given with its context. The target antigen is unknown. CDR3 length equals 15 residues. Trimming pared 3 bases from V and 0 bases from J, leaving 11 bases between. The V gene's germline CDR1 is SEHNR and CDR2 FQNEAQ (reference sequence). The entry originates in a study of T cell responses to AZD1222 COVID-19 vaccine. Study-wide results and caveats: Spike-specific TCR breadth and depth went up after people got two AZD1222 doses. Donors, mostly white British, included more females; clonal diversity was possibly underestimated. Among vaccine-associated CD4 TCRs, coverage spanned spike, with dominance at 160-218 and 743-854.

TCRdb's table, derived via immunoSEQ multiplex PCR, lists solely in-frame clones and lacks some. The table lists around 100,000 clones, 89% of them singletons, with around 20% in the top ten. The chain links TRBV7-9 to TRBJ1-1, with D maybe TRBD1 (6 bases). The specimen was peripheral blood, collected on day 0 of AZD1222 vaccination. This receptor was obtained from an adult in good health. Written as DNA, the CDR3 is TGTGCCAGCAGCTTGCAGGGGTCCCTGAACACTGAAGCTTTCTTT. Translated, it gives CASSLQGSLNTEAFF.